Included here is one T cell receptor (beta chain) sequence, with context. This sample was taken from a study of blood T cell repertoires in COVID-19. Study as a whole: Specimens from acute and convalescent COVID-19 originated in the United States, Italy and Spain. T cells, B-cell-depleted T cells, or PBMCs provided the cDNA or gDNA that served as material.

Individuals drawn from approximately 26 US areas were about 18 to 100 years old. Exposed enrollees had met someone with a PCR-confirmed or clinician-diagnosed COVID-19 case at some point within the 2 weeks before study entry. Trimming stripped 2 bases from V and 4 bases from J, with 14 bases between. The CDR3 runs to 15 residues. Germline values: CDR1 SGHTA, CDR2 FQGNSA. The method was immunoSEQ multiplex PCR; TCRdb's version includes in-frame clones alone and lacks a portion of them. This sample yields roughly 230,000 clones, of which 70% to 90% are seen a single time; 5% to 8% belongs to the top ten.

Sequences were obtained from PBMCs or T cells enriched from blood (not recorded which). The receptor comes from a woman in her fifties or sixties who had been exposed to COVID-19. The chain couples TRBV7-2 to TRBJ2-5; possibly TRBD1 for D (5 bases). The CDR3 DNA reads TGTGCCAGCAGCTTATGGGCAGGGATCGGAGAGACCCAGTACTTC. Amino acids: CASSLWAGIGETQYF.